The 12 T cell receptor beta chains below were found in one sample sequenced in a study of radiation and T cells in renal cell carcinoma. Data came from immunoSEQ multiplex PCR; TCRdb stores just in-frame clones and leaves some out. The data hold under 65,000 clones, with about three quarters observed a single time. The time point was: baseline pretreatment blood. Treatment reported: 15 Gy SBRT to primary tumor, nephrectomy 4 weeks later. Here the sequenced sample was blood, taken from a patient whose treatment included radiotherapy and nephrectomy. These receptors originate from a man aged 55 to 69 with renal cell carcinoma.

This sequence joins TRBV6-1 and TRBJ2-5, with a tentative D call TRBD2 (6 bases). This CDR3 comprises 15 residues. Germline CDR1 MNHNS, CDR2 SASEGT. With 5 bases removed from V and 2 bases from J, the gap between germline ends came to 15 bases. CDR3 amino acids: CASSPGLPSQETQYF. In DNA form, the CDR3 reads TGTGCCAGCAGTCCGGGACTGCCGTCGCAAGAGACCCAGTACTTC.

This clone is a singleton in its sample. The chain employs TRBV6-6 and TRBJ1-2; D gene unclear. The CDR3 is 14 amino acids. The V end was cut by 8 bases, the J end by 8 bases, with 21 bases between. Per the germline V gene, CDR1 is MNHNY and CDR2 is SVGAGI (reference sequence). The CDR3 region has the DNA TGTGCCAGCGCCCCTCCGGGGTCGGTGGGCGGCTACACCTTC. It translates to CASAPPGSVGGYTF.

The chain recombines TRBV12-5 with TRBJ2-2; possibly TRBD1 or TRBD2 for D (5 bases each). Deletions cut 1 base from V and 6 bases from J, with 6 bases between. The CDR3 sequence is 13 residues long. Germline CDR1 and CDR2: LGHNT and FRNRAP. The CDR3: CASGLGGSGELFF. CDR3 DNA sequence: TGTGCTAGTGGTTTGGGGGGGTCCGGGGAGCTGTTTTTT.

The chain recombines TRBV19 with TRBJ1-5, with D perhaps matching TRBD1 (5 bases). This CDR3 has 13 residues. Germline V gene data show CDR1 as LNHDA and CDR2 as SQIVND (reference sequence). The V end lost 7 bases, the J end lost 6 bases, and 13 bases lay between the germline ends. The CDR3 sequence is CASNGGGFQPQHF. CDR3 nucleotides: TGTGCCAGTAACGGGGGGGGATTTCAGCCCCAGCATTTT.

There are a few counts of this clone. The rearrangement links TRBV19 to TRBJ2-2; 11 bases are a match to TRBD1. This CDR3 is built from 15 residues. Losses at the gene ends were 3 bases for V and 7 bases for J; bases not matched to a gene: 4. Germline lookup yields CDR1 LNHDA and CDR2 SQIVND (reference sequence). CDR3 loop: CASSIGQGANGELFF. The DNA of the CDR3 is TGTGCCAGTAGTATCGGACAGGGGGCTAACGGGGAGCTGTTTTTT.

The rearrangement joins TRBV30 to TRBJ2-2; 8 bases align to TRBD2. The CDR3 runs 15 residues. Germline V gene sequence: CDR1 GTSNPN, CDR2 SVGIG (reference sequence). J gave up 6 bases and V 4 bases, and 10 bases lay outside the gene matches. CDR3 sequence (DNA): TGTGCCTGGACTCGGGAGGGGGGGGCCCCCGGGGAGCTGTTTTTT. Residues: CAWTREGGAPGELFF.

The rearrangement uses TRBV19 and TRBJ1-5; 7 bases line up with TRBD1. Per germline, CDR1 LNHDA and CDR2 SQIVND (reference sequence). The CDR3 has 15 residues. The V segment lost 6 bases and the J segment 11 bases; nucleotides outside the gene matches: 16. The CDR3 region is CASRVGQNLQLAQHF. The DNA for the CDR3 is TGTGCCAGTAGGGTGGGACAGAATCTTCAGCTGGCCCAGCATTTT.

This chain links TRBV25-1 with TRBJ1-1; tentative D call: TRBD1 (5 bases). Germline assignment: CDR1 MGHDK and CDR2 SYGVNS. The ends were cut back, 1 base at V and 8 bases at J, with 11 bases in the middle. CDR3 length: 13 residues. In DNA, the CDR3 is TGTGCCAGCAGTGAATCCGGGAGGGGAGAAGCTTTCTTT. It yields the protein CASSESGRGEAFF.

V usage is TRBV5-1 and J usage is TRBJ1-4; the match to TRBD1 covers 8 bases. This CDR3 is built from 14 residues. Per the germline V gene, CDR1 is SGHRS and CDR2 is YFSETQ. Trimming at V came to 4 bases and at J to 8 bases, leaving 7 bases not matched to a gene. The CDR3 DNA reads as TGCGCCAGCAGCCCCGGGGCAGGGGGCGAAAAACTGTTTTTT. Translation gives CASSPGAGGEKLFF.

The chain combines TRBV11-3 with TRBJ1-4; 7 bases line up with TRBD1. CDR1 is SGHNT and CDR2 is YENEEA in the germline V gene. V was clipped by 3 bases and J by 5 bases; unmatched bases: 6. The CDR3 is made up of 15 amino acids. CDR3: CASSFWTGENEKLFF. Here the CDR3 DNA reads TGTGCCAGCAGCTTTTGGACAGGCGAGAATGAAAAACTGTTTTTT. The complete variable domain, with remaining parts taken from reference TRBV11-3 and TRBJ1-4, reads EAGVVQSPRYKIIEKKQPVAFWCNPISGHNTLYWYLQNLGQGPELLIRYENEEAVDDSQLPKDRFSAERLKGVDSTLKIQPAELGDSAVYLCASSFWTGENEKLFFGSGTQLSVL.

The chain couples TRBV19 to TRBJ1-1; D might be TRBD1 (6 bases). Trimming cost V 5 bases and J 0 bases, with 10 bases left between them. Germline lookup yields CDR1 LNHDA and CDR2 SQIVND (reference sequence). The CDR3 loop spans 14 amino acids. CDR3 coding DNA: TGTGCCAGTAGTGACCGGACAGTGAACACTGAAGCTTTCTTT. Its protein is CASSDRTVNTEAFF.

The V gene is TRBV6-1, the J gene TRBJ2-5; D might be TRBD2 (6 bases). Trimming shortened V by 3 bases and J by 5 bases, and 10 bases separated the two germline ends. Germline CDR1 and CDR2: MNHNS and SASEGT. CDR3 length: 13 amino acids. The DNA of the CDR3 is TGTGCCAGCAGTGATGCAGGGAGGGAGACCCAGTACTTC. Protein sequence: CASSDAGRETQYF.